Listed below are T cell receptor beta chains from one sample, sequenced in a study of cytomegalovirus exposure and HLA in healthy donors. Generated by immunoSEQ multiplex PCR, the TCRdb table keeps only in-frame clones and is missing some. The repertoire holds around 190,000 clones, over 60% seen once, with around 6% in the top ten. The sample taken for sequencing was PBMCs. The receptor set was obtained from a man aged 35-49 years in good health and CMV-seronegative. Each CDR3 is given with its conserved first and last residue. D genes are given only for firm matches. The size entry is marked missing in some rows and otherwise reads once, few, many or a size class.

CDR3 protein | CDR3 DNA | V gene | clone size | J gene | D gene
CASSPHQAGNTIYF | TGTGCCAGTAGCCCTCACCAGGCTGGAAACACCATATATTTT | TRBV19 | - | TRBJ1-3 | -
CASSALGVINSPLHF | TGTGCCAGCAGCGCCCTGGGAGTGATTAATTCACCCCTCCACTTT | TRBV9 | - | TRBJ1-6 | -
CASSVDSNGGELFF | TGTGCCAGCAGCGTAGATTCGAACGGCGGGGAGCTGTTTTTT | TRBV9 | - | TRBJ2-2 | -
CASSPGQADTQYF | TGTGCCAGCTCACCAGGGCAGGCCGATACGCAGTATTTT | TRBV18 | - | TRBJ2-3 | -
CASSRGEGTRGGYTF | TGTGCCAGCAGCCGTGGGGAGGGGACGAGAGGAGGCTACACCTTC | TRBV7-3 | - | TRBJ1-2 | -
CASKLASGGTYEQYF | TGTGCCAGCAAGCTAGCGAGCGGGGGAACGTACGAGCAGTACTTC | TRBV2 | - | TRBJ2-7 | TRBD2
CASSKERTMSYNEQFF | TGTGCCAGCAGCAAAGAGAGGACTATGTCCTACAATGAGCAGTTCTTC | TRBV21-1 | few | TRBJ2-1 | -
CASAHHLAYYEQYF | TGTGCCAGCGCCCATCATCTAGCTTACTACGAGCAGTACTTC | TRBV5-4 | - | TRBJ2-7 | -
CASSLVGKDTEAFF | TGTGCCAGCAGCTTGGTGGGCAAGGACACTGAAGCTTTCTTT | TRBV5-4 | - | TRBJ1-1 | -
CASSFGGSGEYYEQYF | TGTGCCAGCAGTTTCGGTGGTAGCGGGGAGTACTACGAGCAGTACTTC | TRBV28 | - | TRBJ2-7 | TRBD2
CSGTGTGAYEQYF | TGCAGCGGGACCGGGACAGGGGCCTACGAGCAGTACTTC | TRBV29-1 | - | TRBJ2-7 | TRBD1
CASSSTSGGRDTQYF | TGTGCCAGCAGTTCGACTAGCGGGGGGAGAGATACGCAGTATTTT | TRBV6-4 | - | TRBJ2-3 | TRBD2
CAWSAPGLAGAVDIQYF | TGTGCCTGGAGTGCCCCCGGACTAGCGGGAGCGGTGGACATTCAGTACTTC | TRBV30 | few | TRBJ2-4 | TRBD2
CASSEAGRTNTEAFF | TGTGCCAGCAGTGAGGCGGGACGGACGAACACTGAAGCTTTCTTT | TRBV6-6 | - | TRBJ1-1 | -
CASSFGTRGGEQYF | TGTGCCAGCAGCTTCGGGACTAGGGGCGGTGAGCAGTACTTC | TRBV7-9 | - | TRBJ2-7 | TRBD2
CASSVLGGNYGYTF | TGTGCCAGCAGCGTCCTCGGGGGGAACTATGGCTACACCTTC | TRBV9 | - | TRBJ1-2 | -
CASSLVSTGAYEQYF | TGTGCCAGCAGCTTAGTATCGACAGGGGCCTACGAGCAGTACTTC | TRBV7-2 | few | TRBJ2-7 | TRBD1
CASRGTGEGAEQYF | TGTGCCAGCAGGGGGACAGGGGAAGGGGCCGAGCAGTACTTC | TRBV6-1 | - | TRBJ2-7 | TRBD1
CASSQDRSYEQYF | TGCGCCAGCAGCCAAGATCGGAGCTACGAGCAGTACTTC | TRBV4-3 | - | TRBJ2-7 | -